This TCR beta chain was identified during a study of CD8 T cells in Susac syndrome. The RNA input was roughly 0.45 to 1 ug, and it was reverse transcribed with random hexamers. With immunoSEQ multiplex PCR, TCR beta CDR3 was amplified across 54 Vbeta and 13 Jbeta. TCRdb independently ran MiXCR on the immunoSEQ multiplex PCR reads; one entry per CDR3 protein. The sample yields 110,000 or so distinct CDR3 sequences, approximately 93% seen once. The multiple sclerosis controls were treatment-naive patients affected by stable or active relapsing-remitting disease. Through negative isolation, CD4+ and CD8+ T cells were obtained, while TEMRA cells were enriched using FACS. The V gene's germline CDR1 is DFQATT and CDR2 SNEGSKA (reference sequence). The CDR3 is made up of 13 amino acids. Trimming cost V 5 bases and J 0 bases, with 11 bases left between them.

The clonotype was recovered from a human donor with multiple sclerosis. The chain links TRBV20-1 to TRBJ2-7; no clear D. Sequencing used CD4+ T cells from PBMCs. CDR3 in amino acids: CSARLRSSYEQYF. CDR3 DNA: TGCAGTGCTCGACTTCGGAGCTCCTACGAGCAGTACTTC.